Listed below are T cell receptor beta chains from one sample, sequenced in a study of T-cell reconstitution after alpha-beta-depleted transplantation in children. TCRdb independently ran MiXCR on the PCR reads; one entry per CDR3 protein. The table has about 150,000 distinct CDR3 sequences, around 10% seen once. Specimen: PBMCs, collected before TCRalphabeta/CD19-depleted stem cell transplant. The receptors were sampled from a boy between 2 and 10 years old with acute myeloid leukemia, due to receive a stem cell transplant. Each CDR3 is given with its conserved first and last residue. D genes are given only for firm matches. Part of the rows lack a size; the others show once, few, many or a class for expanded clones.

cdr3_nt: TGCGCCAGCAAACCGGGACCGGGGACCGATACGCAGTATTTT
cdr3_aa: CASKPGPGTDTQYF
clone_size: many
cdr3_length: 14
j_call: TRBJ2-3
v_call: TRBV5-1
d_call: -

cdr3_nt: TGTGCCAGCAGCACAGGACAGGGAACTGAAGCTTTCTTT
cdr3_aa: CASSTGQGTEAFF
clone_size: many
cdr3_length: 13
j_call: TRBJ1-1
v_call: TRBV7-2
d_call: TRBD1

cdr3_nt: TGTGCCAGCAGTTACTCGGCTACGGGAGCTGGGACAGATACGCAGTATTTT
cdr3_aa: CASSYSATGAGTDTQYF
clone_size: many
cdr3_length: 17
j_call: TRBJ2-3
v_call: TRBV6-5
d_call: -

cdr3_nt: TGCAGTGCTAGAGGAGGGGGGGGCGTTTCACCCCTCCACTTT
cdr3_aa: CSARGGGGVSPLHF
clone_size: few
cdr3_length: 14
j_call: TRBJ1-6
v_call: TRBV20-1
d_call: -

cdr3_nt: TGTGCCAGCAGCTTCCCGACTAGCGGGACAGGGGGCGGGGAGCTGTTTTTT
cdr3_aa: CASSFPTSGTGGGELFF
clone_size: many
cdr3_length: 17
j_call: TRBJ2-2
v_call: TRBV7-8
d_call: -

cdr3_nt: TGTGCCAGCTCACCTACAGATTATAATTCACCCCTCCACTTT
cdr3_aa: CASSPTDYNSPLHF
clone_size: many
cdr3_length: 14
j_call: TRBJ1-6
v_call: TRBV18
d_call: -

cdr3_nt: TGTGCCAGCAGTTCCGGGACAGCCGGCAATACGCAGTATTTT
cdr3_aa: CASSSGTAGNTQYF
clone_size: many
cdr3_length: 14
j_call: TRBJ2-3
v_call: TRBV27
d_call: TRBD1

cdr3_nt: TGTGCCAGCAAGGCAGGGGGAAATGGCTACACCTTC
cdr3_aa: CASKAGGNGYTF
clone_size: many
cdr3_length: 12
j_call: TRBJ1-2
v_call: TRBV27
d_call: TRBD1

cdr3_nt: TGTGCCATCAGTGGGGGGGCAGGCTCTGGGGCCAACGTCCTGACTTTC
cdr3_aa: CAISGGAGSGANVLTF
clone_size: many
cdr3_length: 16
j_call: TRBJ2-6
v_call: TRBV10-3
d_call: -

cdr3_nt: TGTGCCAGCAGTCTACAGGGGGCAAGGGGCTACACCTTC
cdr3_aa: CASSLQGARGYTF
clone_size: many
cdr3_length: 13
j_call: TRBJ1-2
v_call: TRBV27
d_call: TRBD1

cdr3_nt: TGCAGCGTTGGTCTTGGTGGGCGCGGATATGGCTACACCTTC
cdr3_aa: CSVGLGGRGYGYTF
clone_size: many
cdr3_length: 14
j_call: TRBJ1-2
v_call: TRBV29-1
d_call: -

cdr3_nt: TGTGCCAGCAGCCCAGAGGGGGCAGGCTCTGAAACCAAAAACATTCAGTACTTC
cdr3_aa: CASSPEGAGSETKNIQYF
clone_size: many
cdr3_length: 18
j_call: TRBJ2-4
v_call: TRBV3-1
d_call: TRBD1

cdr3_nt: TGCAGCGCTACTAGCGGGGGGGCGTACAATGAGCAGTTCTTC
cdr3_aa: CSATSGGAYNEQFF
clone_size: many
cdr3_length: 14
j_call: TRBJ2-1
v_call: TRBV29-1
d_call: TRBD2

cdr3_nt: TGTGCCAGCAGCCAACGGGGCGACAATGAGCAGTTCTTC
cdr3_aa: CASSQRGDNEQFF
clone_size: many
cdr3_length: 13
j_call: TRBJ2-1
v_call: TRBV4-2
d_call: -

cdr3_nt: TGCAGTGCTAGTGGGGGGCGCGGGCTGGTCTACGAGCAGTACTTC
cdr3_aa: CSASGGRGLVYEQYF
clone_size: many
cdr3_length: 15
j_call: TRBJ2-7
v_call: TRBV20-1
d_call: -

cdr3_nt: TGTGCCAGCAGCGGGGGACTAGCGTCGACCTACGAGCAGTACTTC
cdr3_aa: CASSGGLASTYEQYF
clone_size: many
cdr3_length: 15
j_call: TRBJ2-7
v_call: TRBV9
d_call: TRBD2

cdr3_nt: TGTGCCAGCAGCTCCGGGACAGGGGCAGAGGTAGAGACCCAGTACTTC
cdr3_aa: CASSSGTGAEVETQYF
clone_size: many
cdr3_length: 16
j_call: TRBJ2-5
v_call: TRBV7-9
d_call: TRBD1

cdr3_nt: TGTGCCAGCAGTTTATGGGGGGTTGGGGCCAACGTCCTGACTTTC
cdr3_aa: CASSLWGVGANVLTF
clone_size: many
cdr3_length: 15
j_call: TRBJ2-6
v_call: TRBV12-3/TRBV12-4
d_call: -

cdr3_nt: TGTGCCAGCAGCTCTAGCGGGAGTACCCACGAGCAGTACTTC
cdr3_aa: CASSSSGSTHEQYF
clone_size: many
cdr3_length: 14
j_call: TRBJ2-7
v_call: TRBV7-2
d_call: TRBD2

cdr3_nt: TGTGCCAGCAAAGAGAGGGCCCAGGAGACCCAGTACTTC
cdr3_aa: CASKERAQETQYF
clone_size: -
cdr3_length: 13
j_call: TRBJ2-5
v_call: TRBV2
d_call: -

cdr3_nt: TGTGCCAGCAGCTTAGACCCTACTAATGAGCAGTTCTTC
cdr3_aa: CASSLDPTNEQFF
clone_size: many
cdr3_length: 13
j_call: TRBJ2-1
v_call: TRBV11-2
d_call: -

cdr3_nt: TGTGCCAGCAGCTTAGAAAGCGGGGGGGTGAACACAGATACGCAGTATTTT
cdr3_aa: CASSLESGGVNTDTQYF
clone_size: many
cdr3_length: 17
j_call: TRBJ2-3
v_call: TRBV11-2
d_call: TRBD2

cdr3_nt: TGTGCCAGCAGCTTAGCCGGGACTAGCGGTCTTAATGAGCAGTTCTTC
cdr3_aa: CASSLAGTSGLNEQFF
clone_size: many
cdr3_length: 16
j_call: TRBJ2-1
v_call: TRBV7-8
d_call: TRBD2

cdr3_nt: TGTGCCAGCAGCTTAGGGGAGGTCAATGAAAAACTGTTTTTT
cdr3_aa: CASSLGEVNEKLFF
clone_size: many
cdr3_length: 14
j_call: TRBJ1-4
v_call: TRBV7-6
d_call: -

cdr3_nt: TGTGCCAGCAGCTTAATTCAGAGCTCCTACAATGAGCAGTTCTTC
cdr3_aa: CASSLIQSSYNEQFF
clone_size: many
cdr3_length: 15
j_call: TRBJ2-1
v_call: TRBV7-9
d_call: -

cdr3_nt: TGTGCCACCAGCAGACGGAGATACCCTAGCACAGATACGCAGTATTTT
cdr3_aa: CATSRRRYPSTDTQYF
clone_size: many
cdr3_length: 16
j_call: TRBJ2-3
v_call: TRBV15
d_call: -

cdr3_nt: TGCAGTGCTAGTGCTGAGCGGGACCCAGATACGCAGTATTTT
cdr3_aa: CSASAERDPDTQYF
clone_size: many
cdr3_length: 14
j_call: TRBJ2-3
v_call: TRBV20-1
d_call: TRBD2

cdr3_nt: TGTGCCAGCAGCTTCGGGGGGGATACGCAGTATTTT
cdr3_aa: CASSFGGDTQYF
clone_size: many
cdr3_length: 12
j_call: TRBJ2-3
v_call: TRBV13
d_call: TRBD2

cdr3_nt: TGCGCCAGCAGCTCCCTTCAGCGGGGCGCCTACAATGAGCAGTTCTTC
cdr3_aa: CASSSLQRGAYNEQFF
clone_size: many
cdr3_length: 16
j_call: TRBJ2-1
v_call: TRBV5-1
d_call: TRBD2

cdr3_nt: TGCAGCGTAGGACTAGCGGGGCGACCTAGCTCCTACAATGAGCAGTTCTTC
cdr3_aa: CSVGLAGRPSSYNEQFF
clone_size: many
cdr3_length: 17
j_call: TRBJ2-1
v_call: TRBV29-1
d_call: TRBD2

cdr3_nt: TGCAGTGCTATTGGGGCAGCACGGGAGAAATATGGCTACACCTTC
cdr3_aa: CSAIGAAREKYGYTF
clone_size: many
cdr3_length: 15
j_call: TRBJ1-2
v_call: TRBV20-1
d_call: -

cdr3_nt: TGTGCCAGCAGCTTCTGGGGAAACATGAACACTGAAGCTTTCTTT
cdr3_aa: CASSFWGNMNTEAFF
clone_size: many
cdr3_length: 15
j_call: TRBJ1-1
v_call: TRBV5-4
d_call: -

cdr3_nt: TGCAGTGCTGATTTACTCGACTACGAGCAGTACTTC
cdr3_aa: CSADLLDYEQYF
clone_size: -
cdr3_length: 12
j_call: TRBJ2-7
v_call: TRBV20-1
d_call: -

cdr3_nt: TGTGCCAGCAGCTTATCCAGGGGAAACTATGGCTACACCTTC
cdr3_aa: CASSLSRGNYGYTF
clone_size: many
cdr3_length: 14
j_call: TRBJ1-2
v_call: TRBV7-2
d_call: -

cdr3_nt: TGTGCCAGCAGCCCCAGACCAGGGAACTACACCTTC
cdr3_aa: CASSPRPGNYTF
clone_size: many
cdr3_length: 12
j_call: TRBJ1-2
v_call: TRBV11-2
d_call: -

cdr3_nt: TGCGCCAGCAGCTTCTCCCGGGGATTAGTATCGGGCGGTGAGCAGTTCTTC
cdr3_aa: CASSFSRGLVSGGEQFF
clone_size: many
cdr3_length: 17
j_call: TRBJ2-1
v_call: TRBV5-1
d_call: -

cdr3_nt: TGTGCCACCAGTGACCCCACAGGGGTAGCTTTCTTT
cdr3_aa: CATSDPTGVAFF
clone_size: many
cdr3_length: 12
j_call: TRBJ1-1
v_call: TRBV24-1
d_call: TRBD1

cdr3_nt: TGCAGTGCTAGCCTCGCTATGGCCAGGGAGCATGGCTACACCTTC
cdr3_aa: CSASLAMAREHGYTF
clone_size: many
cdr3_length: 15
j_call: TRBJ1-2
v_call: TRBV20-1
d_call: -

cdr3_nt: TGTGCCAGCAGCGAACCGCCTCGGGGGGTGCTCACCGGGGAGCTGTTTTTT
cdr3_aa: CASSEPPRGVLTGELFF
clone_size: many
cdr3_length: 17
j_call: TRBJ2-2
v_call: TRBV3-1
d_call: TRBD2

cdr3_nt: TGCGCCAGCAGCTTCCAGGGCGGGGAAGAGACCCAGTACTTC
cdr3_aa: CASSFQGGEETQYF
clone_size: many
cdr3_length: 14
j_call: TRBJ2-5
v_call: TRBV5-1
d_call: -

cdr3_nt: TGTGCCACCACCCTGGGGTCGGGAGATAGCAATCAGCCCCAGCATTTT
cdr3_aa: CATTLGSGDSNQPQHF
clone_size: many
cdr3_length: 16
j_call: TRBJ1-5
v_call: TRBV15
d_call: -

cdr3_nt: TGCGCCAGCAGCTTGGCCGGCGGTCGAGCCACCGGGGAGCTGTTTTTT
cdr3_aa: CASSLAGGRATGELFF
clone_size: many
cdr3_length: 16
j_call: TRBJ2-2
v_call: TRBV5-1
d_call: -